Below, one TCR beta chain is given with its context. Its cognate antigen is unknown. With a J-beta primer mix and a sample-barcoded 5' primer, a second PCR ran roughly 6 to 12 cycles. TCRdb called the 5' RACE reads again in MiXCR, with one record for every CDR3 protein. The table has approximately 900,000 distinct CDR3 sequences, 48% seen once. These data originate in a study of blood T cells in healthy people across ages. Broader study findings: Long-lived and aged donors differed, with more naive CD4+ cells and higher diversity in the long-lived.

CDR1 and CDR2 from the germline V gene are MGHRA and YSYEKL. The CDR3 sequence is 15 residues long. Trimming took 0 bases from V and 5 from J, leaving 12 bases between them. Sequenced sample: blood. This TCR derives from a young man in good health. The chain has TRBV4-1 and TRBJ2-3, with a weak D call TRBD1 (6 bases). For the CDR3, the DNA is TGCGCCAGCAGCCAAGATGTACAGGGTGGAGATACGCAGTATTTT. It codes for CASSQDVQGGDTQYF.